The 26 T cell receptor beta chains given below trace back to one sample, sequenced in a study of cytomegalovirus exposure and HLA in healthy donors (dated by TCRdb to about 2017). The library was generated by the immunoSEQ multiplex PCR assay. For the multiplex PCR, a mixture combining 60 forward primers for TCR Vbeta segments and 13 reverse primers for TCR Jbeta segments was used. This is the immuneACCESS table as TCRdb keeps it, with only in-frame sequences that have V and J called. A part of the clones is gone; compared with another copy, unresolved V genes explain less than half, and the rest is unexplained. The sample data list 89,000 or so clones, and 70% to 80% of these were observed just once. 11% of the sample belongs to the ten largest clones. Sequencing was done on a sample of PBMCs. These TCRs come from a man aged 18 to 30 in good health and CMV-seropositive.

CDR3 sequence reads: CASSQGGNQPQHF. CDR3 in DNA: TGTGCCAGCAGCCAGGGGGGCAATCAGCCCCAGCATTTT. The chain has TRBV7-9 and TRBJ1-5, with TRBD1 matching 7 bases. V was clipped by 5 bases and J by 2 bases; unmatched bases: 0. Germline V gene data show CDR1 as SEHNR and CDR2 as FQNEAQ (reference sequence). CDR3 size: 13 residues.

The V call is TRBV2, the J call TRBJ1-2, with D perhaps matching TRBD1 (6 bases). The CDR3 is 15 residues long. With 0 bases removed from V and 4 bases from J, the gap between germline ends came to 12 bases. Germline V gene lookup returns CDR1 SNHLY and CDR2 FYNNEI. The CDR3 sequence is CASSEARGRSYGYTF. CDR3 sequence (DNA): TGTGCCAGCAGTGAAGCCAGGGGTCGTAGCTATGGCTACACCTTC.

This rearrangement joins TRBV20-1 to TRBJ1-2; no clear D gene. This CDR3 spans 11 amino acids. Germline V gene data show CDR1 as DFQATT and CDR2 as SNEGSKA (reference sequence). The V gene lost 3 bases and the J gene lost 8 bases, with 10 bases spanning the gap. CDR3 sequence reads: CSARAGGGYTF. The CDR3 nucleotides read TGCAGTGCTAGGGCGGGCGGCGGCTACACCTTC.

The table lists this clone with a count of one. The J gene is TRBJ2-7, the V gene TRBV2; D is possibly TRBD2 (7 bases). The CDR3 contains 15 residues. Germline lookup yields CDR1 SNHLY and CDR2 FYNNEI. The V end lost 2 bases, the J end lost 2 bases, and 13 bases lay between the germline ends. The CDR3 protein is CASSEIRGGAYEQYF. CDR3 nucleotides: TGTGCCAGCAGTGAAATAAGGGGGGGCGCCTACGAGCAGTACTTC.

This clone showed up just once. This chain links TRBV5-1 with TRBJ2-3, with 10 nucleotides matching TRBD2. Trimming at V came to 4 bases and at J to 2 bases, leaving 4 bases not matched to a gene. CDR3 length equals 15 residues. The germline gives CDR1 SGHRS, CDR2 YFSETQ. The CDR3 coding sequence is TGCGCCAGCAGCGCGAGCGGGGGGGTCACAGATACGCAGTATTTT. Translated, it gives CASSASGGVTDTQYF.

The V and J genes are TRBV4-2 and TRBJ2-7; 10 bases align to TRBD2. With 2 bases clipped from V and 6 bases from J, the junction kept 13 bases outside the gene matches. CDR3 length: 17 amino acids. The germline gives CDR1 LGHNA, CDR2 YNFKEQ. The DNA of the CDR3 is TGTGCCAGCAGCCAACCAACATCACTAGCGGGGAATCCCGAGCAGTACTTC. Encoded protein: CASSQPTSLAGNPEQYF.

This chain uses TRBV5-1 with TRBJ2-7, with 9 nucleotides matching TRBD1. Germline CDR1 reads SGHRS; CDR2 reads YFSETQ. The CDR3 consists of 14 residues. V gave up 2 bases and J gave up 3 bases; unmatched junction bases: 3. The CDR3 loop is CASSFGTGLYEQYF. As DNA, the CDR3 is TGCGCCAGCAGCTTCGGGACAGGGCTCTACGAGCAGTACTTC.

The gene calls are TRBV6-1 and TRBJ2-5; 9 bases match TRBD1. The DNA matches TRBJ2-7 better at its end, which makes the J call doubtful. Germline loops: CDR1 MNHNS, CDR2 SASEGT. This CDR3 contains 14 residues. DNA of the CDR3: TGTGCCAGCAGCAACCGGGACAGGGACTACGAGCAGTACTTC. Translating gives CASSNRDRDYEQYF.

The chain uses TRBV19 and TRBJ2-5; no clear D. From germline, CDR1 is LNHDA and CDR2 SQIVND (reference sequence). V was clipped by 6 bases and J by 5 bases, with 10 bases between them. This CDR3 is built from 12 residues. The CDR3: CASSFVSETQYF. In nucleotides, the CDR3 is TGTGCCAGTAGCTTCGTTAGTGAGACCCAGTACTTC.

This clone was recorded only once. The chain recombines TRBV14 with TRBJ2-1; 9 bases match TRBD2. The V gene end was trimmed by 1 base and the J gene end by 7 bases; junction bases not matched to a gene: 11. The CDR3 totals 17 residues. Germline V gives CDR1 SGHDN, CDR2 FVKESK. The CDR3 loop is CASSQGRRGGSRNEQFF. In DNA, the CDR3 is TGTGCCAGCAGCCAAGGAAGGCGGGGGGGTTCGCGGAATGAGCAGTTCTTC.

This clone was observed once. This sequence joins TRBV5-8 and TRBJ2-7; 9 nucleotides match TRBD2. Per the germline V gene, CDR1 is SGHTS and CDR2 is YDEGEE. Trimming took 5 bases from V and 2 from J; bases not matched to a gene: 5. The CDR3 has 14 amino acids. The CDR3 loop reads CASRRGLAPYEQYF. CDR3 DNA: TGTGCCAGCAGAAGAGGACTAGCGCCCTACGAGCAGTACTTC.

This clone was detected a few times. The V call is TRBV5-8, the J call TRBJ1-1; maybe TRBD1 (6 bases). This CDR3 has 12 residues. Trimming removed 4 bases at V and 8 bases at J, with 12 bases between. From germline, CDR1 is SGHTS and CDR2 YDEGEE. DNA of the CDR3: TGTGCCAGCAGCCCAATTGGACAGGAAGCTTTCTTT. It yields the protein CASSPIGQEAFF.

The rearrangement links TRBV7-8 to TRBJ2-7; 10 bases agree with TRBD1. The germline gives CDR1 SGHVS, CDR2 FQNEAQ. The CDR3 is 15 amino acids. Trimming removed 4 bases from V and 4 bases from J; junction bases left unmatched: 7. CDR3 coding DNA: TGTGCCAGCAGCTACCGGGACAGGGGATCGTACGAGCAGTACTTC. Its protein is CASSYRDRGSYEQYF. Drawing the rest from reference TRBV7-8 and TRBJ2-7, the complete variable domain is GAGVSQSPRYKVAKRGQDVALRCDPISGHVSLFWYQQALGQGPEFLTYFQNEAQLDKSGLPSDRFFAERPEGSVSTLKIQRTQQEDSAVYLCASSYRDRGSYEQYFGPGTRLTVT.

This chain joins TRBV27 and TRBJ1-2; a possible D gene is TRBD1 (6 bases). The CDR3 runs to 13 residues. Germline CDR1 reads MNHEY; CDR2 reads SMNVEV (reference sequence). Trimming stripped 4 bases from V and 5 bases from J, with 11 bases between. The chain's CDR3 is CASSSGTSYGYTF. DNA of the CDR3: TGTGCCAGCAGTTCCGGGACAAGTTATGGCTACACCTTC.

In DNA form, the CDR3 reads TGTGCCAGCAGTTTACGAGGGGGCTATGAGCAGTTCTTC. This gives the protein CASSLRGGYEQFF. The chain carries TRBV28 and TRBJ2-1; the match to TRBD1 covers 7 bases. Germline V gives CDR1 MDHEN, CDR2 SYDVKM. The CDR3 runs 13 residues. The V gene end was trimmed by 2 bases and the J gene end by 8 bases; junction bases not matched to a gene: 3.

The chain employs TRBV10-2 and TRBJ1-2, with TRBD1 as a possible D gene (6 bases). CDR1 is WSHSY and CDR2 is SAAADI in the germline V gene. V lost 6 bases, J lost 7 bases, and 21 bases lay in between. The length of the CDR3 is 15 residues. CDR3 sequence: CASRESGTPSSGYTF. CDR3 bases: TGCGCCAGCAGGGAATCCGGGACACCCAGCAGTGGCTACACCTTC.

Comments on this clone: An end of the junction differs from the germline gene, which may be a read error. Different DNA sequences within this sample yield the same CDR3. The chain is built from TRBV4-2 and TRBJ1-1, with 7 bases aligning to TRBD1. Per the germline V gene, CDR1 is LGHNA and CDR2 is YNFKEQ. The CDR3 loop spans 13 amino acids. The DNA for the CDR3 is TGTGCCAGCAGCCAGGACAGGAACACTGAGGCTTTCTTT. Translated: CASSQDRNTEAFF.

This rearrangement joins TRBV19 to TRBJ2-2; D may be TRBD1 (5 bases). The CDR3 extends over 12 amino acids. Germline V gene lookup returns CDR1 LNHDA and CDR2 SQIVND (reference sequence). V lost 8 bases and J lost 4, with 8 bases in between. The CDR3 DNA is TGTGCCAGTTGGCAGGGCACCGGGGAGCTGTTTTTT. It specifies CASWQGTGELFF.

CDR3: CASSPTSGGQETQYF. In nucleotides, the CDR3 is TGTGCCAGCAGCCCGACTAGCGGGGGTCAAGAGACCCAGTACTTC. J is TRBJ2-5 and V is TRBV7-9; 12 bases fit TRBD2. Germline assignment: CDR1 SEHNR and CDR2 FQNEAQ (reference sequence). Germline trimming cut 5 bases from V and 2 bases from J; bases unmatched to any gene: 3. CDR3 size: 15 residues.

This clone turned up a few times. This rearrangement joins TRBV5-1 to TRBJ2-1, with 12 bases identical to TRBD2. This CDR3 contains 14 residues. V lost 5 bases, J lost 10 bases, and 7 bases stayed unmatched. Germline loops: CDR1 SGHRS, CDR2 YFSETQ. The CDR3 DNA reads as TGCGCCAGCAGGTCTAGCGGGGGGGCCTTCGAGCAGTTCTTC. Amino acids: CASRSSGGAFEQFF.

The V call is TRBV2, the J call TRBJ1-1; no firm D call. In germline, CDR1 is SNHLY, CDR2 FYNNEI. The V end lost 5 bases, the J end lost 1 base, and 20 bases lay between the germline ends. This CDR3 has 17 amino acids. The CDR3 is CASSLLVAGQANTEAFF. The DNA of the CDR3 is TGTGCCAGCAGTCTTCTCGTGGCAGGTCAGGCGAACACTGAAGCTTTCTTT.

The chain employs TRBV15 and TRBJ2-1; 7 bases line up with TRBD1. The CDR3 runs 16 residues. Unmatched junction bases numbered 14, after V lost 7 bases and J lost 5 bases. CDR1 is LNHNV and CDR2 is YYDKDF in the germline V gene (reference sequence). This CDR3 is CATIPGTAVTNNEQFF. The CDR3 nucleotides are TGTGCCACCATACCTGGGACAGCGGTAACAAACAATGAGCAGTTCTTC.

Here the CDR3 reads CASSADTRNQPQHF. CDR3 sequence (DNA): TGTGCCAGCAGCGCGGACACCCGCAATCAGCCCCAGCATTTT. V is TRBV7-9 and J is TRBJ1-5; maybe TRBD1 (5 bases). CDR3 length equals 14 residues. Germline V gene lookup returns CDR1 SEHNR and CDR2 FQNEAQ (reference sequence). The V gene lost 5 bases and the J gene lost 2 bases, with 10 bases spanning the gap.

The V and J genes are TRBV5-1 and TRBJ1-5; D possibly corresponds to TRBD1 (5 bases). The CDR3 loop spans 15 amino acids. V was shortened by 1 base and J by 6 bases, with 14 bases between the two germline ends. CDR1 is SGHRS, CDR2 YFSETQ, per germline. The DNA for the CDR3 is TGCGCCAGCAGCTTGACGGGGGAGAAAGTTCAGCCCCAGCATTTT. It is translated as CASSLTGEKVQPQHF. The full variable domain, with the rest looked up from reference TRBV5-1 and TRBJ1-5, is KAGVTQTPRYLIKTRGQQVTLSCSPISGHRSVSWYQQTPGQGLQFLFEYFSETQRNKGNFPGRFSGRQFSNSRSEMNVSTLELGDSALYLCASSLTGEKVQPQHFGDGTRLSIL.

This chain links TRBV7-2 with TRBJ2-5; maybe TRBD2 (7 bases). The J call may be mistaken, given a closer DNA end match to TRBJ2-7. The germline V gene encodes CDR1 SGHTA and CDR2 FQGNSA. CDR3 length equals 14 residues. CDR3 nucleotide sequence: TGTGCCAGCAGCATAGGGGGGGGCCTGTACGAGCAGTACTTC. Amino acid sequence: CASSIGGGLYEQYF.

The V gene is TRBV7-2, the J gene TRBJ2-7; 7 bases agree with TRBD1. This CDR3 is built from 14 residues. Germline CDR1 SGHTA, CDR2 FQGNSA. Trimming at V came to 5 bases and at J to 6 bases, leaving 10 bases not matched to a gene. CDR3 amino acids: CASSLNRGVGEQYF. Here the CDR3 DNA reads TGTGCCAGCAGCCTCAACAGGGGAGTAGGCGAGCAGTACTTC.